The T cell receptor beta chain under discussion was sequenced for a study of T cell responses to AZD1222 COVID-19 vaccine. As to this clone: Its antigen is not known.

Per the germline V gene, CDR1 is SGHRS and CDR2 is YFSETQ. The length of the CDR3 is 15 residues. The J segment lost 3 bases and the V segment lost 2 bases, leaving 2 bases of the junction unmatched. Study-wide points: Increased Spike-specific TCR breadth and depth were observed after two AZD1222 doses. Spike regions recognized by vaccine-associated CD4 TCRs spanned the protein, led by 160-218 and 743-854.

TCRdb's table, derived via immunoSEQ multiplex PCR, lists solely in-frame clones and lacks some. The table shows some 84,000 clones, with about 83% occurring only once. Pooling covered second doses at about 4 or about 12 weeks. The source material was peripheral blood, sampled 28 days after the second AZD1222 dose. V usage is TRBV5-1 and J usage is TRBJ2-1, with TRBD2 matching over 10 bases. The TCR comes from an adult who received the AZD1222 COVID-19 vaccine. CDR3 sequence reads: CASSFVAGGYNEQFF. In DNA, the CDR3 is TGCGCCAGCAGCTTCGTAGCGGGGGGCTACAATGAGCAGTTCTTC.